These 9 T cell receptor beta chains were sequenced from one sample in a study of a mutant IDH1 vaccine in newly diagnosed glioma. Generated by immunoSEQ multiplex PCR, the TCRdb table keeps only in-frame clones and is missing some. The table lists 85,000 to 100,000 clones, over 85% of them singletons. Indicated time point: baseline, week 1 (first vaccination visit). As to treatment: pre-vaccination baseline after standard-of-care therapy. The input for sequencing was PBMCs, taken from a glioma patient treated with radiotherapy, temozolomide or both. All receptors come from a woman between 50 and 59 years old with glioma.

The genes are TRBV5-4 and TRBJ2-1; 10 bases fit TRBD2. The CDR3 has 15 residues. The germline V gene has CDR1 SGHNT and CDR2 YYREEE (reference sequence). Unmatched junction bases numbered 6, after V lost 4 bases and J lost 5 bases. CDR3 protein: CASSRTSGINNEQFF. In nucleotides, the CDR3 is TGTGCCAGCAGCAGAACTAGCGGGATTAACAATGAGCAGTTCTTC.

The rearrangement joins TRBV5-4 to TRBJ2-2, with 9 bases matching TRBD1. This CDR3 spans 17 amino acids. The J segment lost 4 bases and the V segment lost 3 bases, leaving 10 bases of the junction unmatched. CDR1 is SGHNT, CDR2 YYREEE, per germline (reference sequence). In DNA, the CDR3 is TGTGCCAGCAGCTCTGAACAGGGGGCGGTTGGCACCGGGGAGCTGTTTTTT. It specifies CASSSEQGAVGTGELFF.

V and J are TRBV4-1 and TRBJ2-7; 11 bases are shared with TRBD2. Germline V gene lookup returns CDR1 MGHRA and CDR2 YSYEKL. This CDR3 region has 16 residues. Trimming at V came to 3 bases and at J to 2 bases, leaving 6 bases not matched to a gene. CDR3 bases: TGCGCCAGCAGCCAGGCGGGACTAGCGGAGACCTACGAGCAGTACTTC. It encodes CASSQAGLAETYEQYF.

The chain uses TRBV28 and TRBJ1-2; D ambiguous. Between the trimmed V and J ends, which lost 3 bases and 8 bases, there was a span of 22 bases. The CDR3 contains 16 residues. Germline CDR1 MDHEN, CDR2 SYDVKM. The CDR3 bases are TGTGCCAGCAGTTTCATCCGGGATAGGAGGTGGTTAGGCTACACCTTC. Its protein product is CASSFIRDRRWLGYTF.

The CDR3 nucleotides read TGCGCCAGCAGCTACAGGGGGAACACTGAAGCTTTCTTT. Its translation: CASSYRGNTEAFF. This rearrangement joins TRBV5-1 to TRBJ1-1; 7 bases line up with TRBD1. CDR1 SGHRS and CDR2 YFSETQ come from the germline V gene. CDR3 size: 13 residues. The V segment lost 3 bases and the J segment 1 base; nucleotides outside the gene matches: 0. Full variable domain (rest looked up from reference TRBV5-1 and TRBJ1-1): KAGVTQTPRYLIKTRGQQVTLSCSPISGHRSVSWYQQTPGQGLQFLFEYFSETQRNKGNFPGRFSGRQFSNSRSEMNVSTLELGDSALYLCASSYRGNTEAFFGQGTRLTVV.

The rearrangement joins TRBV9 to TRBJ2-5; 7 nucleotides line up with TRBD2. Germline trimming cut 4 bases from V and 3 bases from J; bases unmatched to any gene: 6. The V gene's germline CDR1 is SGDLS and CDR2 YYNGEE. The CDR3 runs 14 residues. Here the CDR3 reads CASSPPLAEETQYF. CDR3 sequence (DNA): TGTGCCAGCAGCCCCCCCCTAGCGGAAGAGACCCAGTACTTC.

The chain recombines TRBV11-3 with TRBJ2-7, with 12 bases lining up with TRBD1. The V gene's germline CDR1 is SGHNT and CDR2 YENEEA. This CDR3 is built from 16 residues. J gave up 5 bases and V 0 bases, and 5 bases lay outside the gene matches. As DNA, the CDR3 is TGTGCCAGCAGCTTAGATCTCGGGACAGGGGGCGACGAGCAGTACTTC. Its translation is CASSLDLGTGGDEQYF.

This rearrangement joins TRBV28 to TRBJ2-3; D is perhaps TRBD1 (6 bases). This CDR3 has 14 amino acids. CDR1 and CDR2 (germline): MDHEN, SYDVKM. The V and J ends lost 8 bases and 0 bases respectively, with 12 bases between them. CDR3 bases: TGTGCCAGCCGCGACCAGGGGAGCACAGATACGCAGTATTTT. This codes for CASRDQGSTDTQYF.

In DNA, the CDR3 is TGCAGCGTTTTCCGGGACACCTATCAGTACTTC. The encoded protein is CSVFRDTYQYF. The chain links TRBV29-1 to TRBJ2-4; D may be TRBD1 (6 bases). The germline CDR1 and CDR2 sequences are SQVTM and ANQGSEA. This CDR3 has 11 residues. The germline V and J ends were trimmed by 5 bases and 12 bases, with 14 bases remaining between them.